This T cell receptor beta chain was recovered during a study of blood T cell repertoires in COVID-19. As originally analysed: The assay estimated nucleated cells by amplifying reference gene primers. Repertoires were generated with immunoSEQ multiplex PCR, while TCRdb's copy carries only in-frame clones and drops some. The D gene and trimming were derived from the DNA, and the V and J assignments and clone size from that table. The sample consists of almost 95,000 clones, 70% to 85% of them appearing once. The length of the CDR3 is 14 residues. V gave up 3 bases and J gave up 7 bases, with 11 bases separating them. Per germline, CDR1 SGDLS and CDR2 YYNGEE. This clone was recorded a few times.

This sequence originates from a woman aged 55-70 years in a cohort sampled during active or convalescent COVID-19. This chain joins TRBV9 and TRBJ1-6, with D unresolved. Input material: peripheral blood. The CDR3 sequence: CASSAGKANSPLHF. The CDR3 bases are TGTGCCAGCAGCGCAGGAAAAGCAAATTCACCCCTCCACTTT.